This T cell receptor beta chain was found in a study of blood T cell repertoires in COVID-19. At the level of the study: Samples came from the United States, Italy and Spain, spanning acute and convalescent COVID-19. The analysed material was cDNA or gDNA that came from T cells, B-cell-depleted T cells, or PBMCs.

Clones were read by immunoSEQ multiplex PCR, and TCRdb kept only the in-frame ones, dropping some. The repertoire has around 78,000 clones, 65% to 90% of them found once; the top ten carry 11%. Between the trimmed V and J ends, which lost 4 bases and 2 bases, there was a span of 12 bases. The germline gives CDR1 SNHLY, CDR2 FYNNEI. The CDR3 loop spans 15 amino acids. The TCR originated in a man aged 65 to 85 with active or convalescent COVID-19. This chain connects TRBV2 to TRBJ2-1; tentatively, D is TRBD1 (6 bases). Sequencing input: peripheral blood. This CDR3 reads CASSVGQTTYNEQFF. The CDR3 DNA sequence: TGTGCCAGCAGTGTTGGACAGACTACCTACAATGAGCAGTTCTTC.